The clone carrying this T cell receptor (beta chain) was counted only a few times. Starting from around 510 ng of total RNA, TCR beta cDNA was produced with a primer in the constant region. ARM-PCR was slightly modified, and three nested multiplex PCR rounds with it gave rise to the TCR beta libraries. PCR rounds one and two used TRBV1-TRBV30 forward primers with a C-beta reverse primer for approximately 10 cycles each. TCRdb redid the calling of the multiplex PCR reads with MiXCR, one entry per CDR3 protein. This table has 70,000 to 85,000 distinct CDR3 sequences, 65% to 75% appearing once. Germline V gene sequence: CDR1 MNHNS, CDR2 SASEGT. The CDR3 totals 13 residues. V was cut by 8 bases and J by 1 base, with 11 bases left in between. Co-extracted RNA and DNA came from approximately 20-30 mg of unsorted bulk tissue. The data were taken from a study of tumor-infiltrating lymphocytes in primary liver carcinoma.

Sequencing was performed on liver tumor tissue from sampling region 4. Regarding subset: tumor region T4, right-lateral pole. This sequence joins TRBV6-1 and TRBJ2-5; D gene unclear. This clonotype was sampled from a woman aged 60-70 years with primary liver carcinoma and hepatitis B virus infection. DNA for the CDR3: TGTGCCAGCCTTGGCCAAATCCAAGAGACCCAGTACTTC. The encoded protein is CASLGQIQETQYF.